These 19 T cell receptor beta chains were sequenced from one sample in a study of sequential checkpoint blockade in melanoma. Specified treatment: randomized to nivolumab then ipilimumab (arm A) or the reverse (arm B). The repertoire was sequenced with immunoSEQ multiplex PCR; TCRdb's copy has only in-frame clones and lacks some. The sample lists some 3,000 clones, approximately 20% seen once, with 16% in the top ten. The specimen comprised tumor tissue (inferred from file names), sampled from a patient given nivolumab and ipilimumab in sequence. These TCRs come from a human donor with melanoma.

This clone has only a few counts. The chain recombines TRBV28 with TRBJ2-1, with unresolved D. V was clipped by 4 bases and J by 0 bases, with 13 bases between them. The CDR3 is made up of 16 amino acids. The germline V gene has CDR1 MDHEN and CDR2 SYDVKM. CDR3 loop: CASSSPHPSSYNEQFF. Here the CDR3 DNA reads TGTGCCAGCAGTTCCCCCCACCCAAGCTCCTACAATGAGCAGTTCTTC.

This clone is labeled as medium-sized (0.01 to 0.1%). The chain links TRBV6-8 to TRBJ2-7, with 9 positions matching TRBD1. J was trimmed by 2 bases and V by 6 bases; bases with no gene match: 11. The CDR3 is 16 residues long. The germline V gene encodes CDR1 MNHGY and CDR2 SAAAGT. The DNA for the CDR3 is TGTGCCAGCAGCCATGCACCGGGACAGGGAGCCTACGAGCAGTACTTC. This codes for CASSHAPGQGAYEQYF.

The chain links TRBV5-1 to TRBJ2-6; 8 bases are a match to TRBD2. The J segment lost 2 bases and the V segment lost 9 bases, leaving 4 bases of the junction unmatched. Germline CDR1 SGHRS, CDR2 YFSETQ. This CDR3 comprises 14 residues. The CDR3 loop is CATRGGPGANVLTF. The CDR3 coding sequence is TGCGCCACCCGGGGGGGCCCTGGGGCCAACGTCCTGACTTTC. Full variable domain (outside the CDR3, taken from reference TRBV5-1 and TRBJ2-6): KAGVTQTPRYLIKTRGQQVTLSCSPISGHRSVSWYQQTPGQGLQFLFEYFSETQRNKGNFPGRFSGRQFSNSRSEMNVSTLELGDSALYLCATRGGPGANVLTFGAGSRLTVL.

This clone occurred a few times. The chain carries TRBV19 and TRBJ2-6; 8 positions match TRBD1. This CDR3 comprises 17 residues. Trimming removed 2 bases from V and 1 base from J; junction bases left unmatched: 4. In germline, CDR1 is LNHDA, CDR2 SQIVND (reference sequence). CDR3 nucleotides: TGTGCCAGTAGTATACCTCGACAGGGGTCTGGGGCCAACGTCCTGACTTTC. It is translated as CASSIPRQGSGANVLTF. Together with reference TRBV19 and TRBJ2-6, the CDR3 gives the full variable domain: DGGITQSPKYLFRKEGQNVTLSCEQNLNHDAMYWYRQDPGQGLRLIYYSQIVNDFQKGDIAEGYSVSREKKESFPLTVTSAQKNPTAFYLCASSIPRQGSGANVLTFGAGSRLTVL.

The V call is TRBV9, the J call TRBJ1-1, with 10 bases that match TRBD1. Germline CDR1 and CDR2: SGDLS and YYNGEE. V dropped 3 bases and J dropped 0; count of bases not matched to a gene: 8. This CDR3 has 17 residues. As DNA, the CDR3 is TGTGCCAGCAGCGCGACAGGGGGCGCGACTTTGAACACTGAAGCTTTCTTT. It specifies CASSATGGATLNTEAFF.

This clone is large (0.1 to 1%) in the sample. This chain uses TRBV25-1 with TRBJ2-3, with no clear D. V was cut by 5 bases and J by 5 bases, with 14 bases left in between. The CDR3 is 14 amino acids. Germline lookup yields CDR1 MGHDK and CDR2 SYGVNS. CDR3 protein: CASSKSIVVDTQYF. The CDR3 region has the DNA TGTGCCAGCAGTAAGAGCATCGTGGTAGATACGCAGTATTTT.

The table lists this clone with a count of one. J is TRBJ2-1 and V is TRBV18; 8 nucleotides match TRBD2. This CDR3 comprises 19 residues. V was pared by 6 bases and J by 0 bases, with 16 bases of the junction left unmatched. The germline V gene encodes CDR1 KGHSH and CDR2 LQKENI. CDR3 in amino acids: CASSSLGSGGPSSYNEQFF. The CDR3 DNA is TGTGCCAGCTCCTCACTAGGAAGCGGGGGACCTTCCTCCTACAATGAGCAGTTCTTC.

The chain uses TRBV18 and TRBJ1-1; the D is unclear. Trimming stripped 2 bases from V and 0 bases from J, with 4 bases between. The CDR3 contains 13 residues. CDR1 is KGHSH, CDR2 LQKENI, per germline. CDR3 DNA sequence: TGTGCCAGCTCACCATCGATGAACACTGAAGCTTTCTTT. It is translated as CASSPSMNTEAFF.

The rearrangement links TRBV14 to TRBJ2-3; D not resolved. The CDR3 covers 13 residues. CDR1 and CDR2 from the germline V gene are SGHDN and FVKESK. Trimming took off 0 bases at V and 5 bases at J, with 6 bases between the two ends. DNA of the CDR3: TGTGCCAGCAGCCAAGATTCAAGAGATACGCAGTATTTT. This codes for CASSQDSRDTQYF.

V and J are TRBV19 and TRBJ1-5; no reliable D call. Germline V CDR1 and CDR2: LNHDA, SQIVND (reference sequence). V was shortened by 3 bases and J by 1 base, with 19 bases between the two germline ends. There are 18 residues in the CDR3. The CDR3 nucleotides are TGTGCCAGTAGTATTGTGCAGGTGGCAGTTGGAAGCAATCAGCCCCAGCATTTT. It is translated as CASSIVQVAVGSNQPQHF.

This clone was counted ten times or more. The V call is TRBV23-1, the J call TRBJ1-1; D call uncertain. TRBV23-1 is assigned to the ORF class and has an uncertain function. V was shortened by 6 bases and J by 0 bases, with 8 bases between the two germline ends. This CDR3 spans 13 amino acids. CDR3: CASRLDLNTEAFF. The CDR3 nucleotides are TGCGCCAGCAGACTCGACCTGAACACTGAAGCTTTCTTT.

The J gene is TRBJ2-3, the V gene TRBV29-1; 9 bases are a match to TRBD1. V trimming: 7 bases; J trimming: 2 bases; junction bases outside the gene matches: 7. CDR3 length: 14 residues. Germline CDR1 reads SQVTM; CDR2 reads ANQGSEA. CDR3 amino acids: CSGGGTGFTDTQYF. In nucleotides, the CDR3 is TGCAGCGGTGGCGGGACAGGGTTCACAGATACGCAGTATTTT.

The chain links TRBV28 to TRBJ2-1, with TRBD2 identical over 11 bases. V dropped 4 bases and J dropped 9; count of bases not matched to a gene: 11. This CDR3 is 16 amino acids long. Germline values: CDR1 MDHEN, CDR2 SYDVKM. The CDR3 loop is CASSSPGLAESGEQFF. In DNA, the CDR3 is TGTGCCAGCAGTTCCCCGGGACTAGCGGAGAGTGGTGAGCAGTTCTTC. The whole variable domain, filled in from reference TRBV28 and TRBJ2-1, reads DVKVTQSSRYLVKRTGEKVFLECVQDMDHENMFWYRQDPGLGLRLIYFSYDVKMKEKGDIPEGYSVSREKKERFSLILESASTNQTSMYLCASSSPGLAESGEQFFGPGTRLTVL.

This clone was picked up many times. The chain employs TRBV11-3 and TRBJ1-1; 8 nucleotides match TRBD1. V trimming: 1 base; J trimming: 11 bases; junction bases outside the gene matches: 9. The CDR3 is 14 amino acids. CDR1 SGHNT and CDR2 YENEEA come from the germline V gene. The CDR3 DNA sequence: TGTGCCAGCAGCTTAGGCCAGGGGGCCTTTTATGCTTTCTTT. It codes for CASSLGQGAFYAFF. The full variable domain, in which reference TRBV11-3 and TRBJ1-1 provide the parts outside the CDR3, is EAGVVQSPRYKIIEKKQPVAFWCNPISGHNTLYWYLQNLGQGPELLIRYENEEAVDDSQLPKDRFSAERLKGVDSTLKIQPAELGDSAVYLCASSLGQGAFYAFFGQGTRLTVV.

The chain uses TRBV29-1 and TRBJ2-7, with TRBD2 matching 7 bases. V gave up 0 bases and J gave up 5 bases; unmatched junction bases: 7. This CDR3 is 14 amino acids long. From germline, CDR1 is SQVTM and CDR2 ANQGSEA. The DNA of the CDR3 is TGCAGCGTTGAAGATGGGAGGGGAATCCACGAGCAGTACTTC. This translates into CSVEDGRGIHEQYF.

The chain has TRBV15 and TRBJ2-3; 7 nucleotides align to TRBD1. Germline loops: CDR1 LNHNV, CDR2 YYDKDF (reference sequence). The CDR3 covers 16 residues. Trimming took 4 bases from V and 0 from J; bases not matched to a gene: 7. CDR3 protein: CATSKPGQTSTDTQYF. CDR3 nucleotide sequence: TGTGCCACCAGCAAACCGGGACAGACTAGCACAGATACGCAGTATTTT.

This clone was seen a handful of times. V gene TRBV6-8 combines with J gene TRBJ2-7; TRBD1 matches 10 bases. Looked up from germline, CDR1 is MNHGY and CDR2 is SAAAGT. With V trimmed by 2 bases and J by 7 bases, 8 bases remained unmatched. The CDR3 length is 15 residues. CDR3 nucleotide sequence: TGTGCCAGCAGTTACATGGGACAGGGGCTGAGGGAGCAGTACTTC. Protein sequence: CASSYMGQGLREQYF.

V gene TRBV23-1 combines with J gene TRBJ2-1; D unresolved. TRBV23-1 is assigned to the ORF class and has an uncertain function. The CDR3 runs to 17 residues. V was pared by 0 bases and J by 0 bases, with 12 bases between. As DNA, the CDR3 is TGCGCCAGCAGTCAATCGAGTCGTCCGGGCTCCTACAATGAGCAGTTCTTC. It encodes CASSQSSRPGSYNEQFF.

This clone was detected many times. V is TRBV11-3 and J is TRBJ1-4; TRBD1 matches 8 bases. V gave up 3 bases and J gave up 4 bases; unmatched junction bases: 4. This CDR3 is 15 amino acids long. From germline, CDR1 is SGHNT and CDR2 YENEEA. CDR3 DNA sequence: TGTGCCAGCAGCTTGAATACAGGGGGTAATGAAAAACTGTTTTTT. Its translation: CASSLNTGGNEKLFF.